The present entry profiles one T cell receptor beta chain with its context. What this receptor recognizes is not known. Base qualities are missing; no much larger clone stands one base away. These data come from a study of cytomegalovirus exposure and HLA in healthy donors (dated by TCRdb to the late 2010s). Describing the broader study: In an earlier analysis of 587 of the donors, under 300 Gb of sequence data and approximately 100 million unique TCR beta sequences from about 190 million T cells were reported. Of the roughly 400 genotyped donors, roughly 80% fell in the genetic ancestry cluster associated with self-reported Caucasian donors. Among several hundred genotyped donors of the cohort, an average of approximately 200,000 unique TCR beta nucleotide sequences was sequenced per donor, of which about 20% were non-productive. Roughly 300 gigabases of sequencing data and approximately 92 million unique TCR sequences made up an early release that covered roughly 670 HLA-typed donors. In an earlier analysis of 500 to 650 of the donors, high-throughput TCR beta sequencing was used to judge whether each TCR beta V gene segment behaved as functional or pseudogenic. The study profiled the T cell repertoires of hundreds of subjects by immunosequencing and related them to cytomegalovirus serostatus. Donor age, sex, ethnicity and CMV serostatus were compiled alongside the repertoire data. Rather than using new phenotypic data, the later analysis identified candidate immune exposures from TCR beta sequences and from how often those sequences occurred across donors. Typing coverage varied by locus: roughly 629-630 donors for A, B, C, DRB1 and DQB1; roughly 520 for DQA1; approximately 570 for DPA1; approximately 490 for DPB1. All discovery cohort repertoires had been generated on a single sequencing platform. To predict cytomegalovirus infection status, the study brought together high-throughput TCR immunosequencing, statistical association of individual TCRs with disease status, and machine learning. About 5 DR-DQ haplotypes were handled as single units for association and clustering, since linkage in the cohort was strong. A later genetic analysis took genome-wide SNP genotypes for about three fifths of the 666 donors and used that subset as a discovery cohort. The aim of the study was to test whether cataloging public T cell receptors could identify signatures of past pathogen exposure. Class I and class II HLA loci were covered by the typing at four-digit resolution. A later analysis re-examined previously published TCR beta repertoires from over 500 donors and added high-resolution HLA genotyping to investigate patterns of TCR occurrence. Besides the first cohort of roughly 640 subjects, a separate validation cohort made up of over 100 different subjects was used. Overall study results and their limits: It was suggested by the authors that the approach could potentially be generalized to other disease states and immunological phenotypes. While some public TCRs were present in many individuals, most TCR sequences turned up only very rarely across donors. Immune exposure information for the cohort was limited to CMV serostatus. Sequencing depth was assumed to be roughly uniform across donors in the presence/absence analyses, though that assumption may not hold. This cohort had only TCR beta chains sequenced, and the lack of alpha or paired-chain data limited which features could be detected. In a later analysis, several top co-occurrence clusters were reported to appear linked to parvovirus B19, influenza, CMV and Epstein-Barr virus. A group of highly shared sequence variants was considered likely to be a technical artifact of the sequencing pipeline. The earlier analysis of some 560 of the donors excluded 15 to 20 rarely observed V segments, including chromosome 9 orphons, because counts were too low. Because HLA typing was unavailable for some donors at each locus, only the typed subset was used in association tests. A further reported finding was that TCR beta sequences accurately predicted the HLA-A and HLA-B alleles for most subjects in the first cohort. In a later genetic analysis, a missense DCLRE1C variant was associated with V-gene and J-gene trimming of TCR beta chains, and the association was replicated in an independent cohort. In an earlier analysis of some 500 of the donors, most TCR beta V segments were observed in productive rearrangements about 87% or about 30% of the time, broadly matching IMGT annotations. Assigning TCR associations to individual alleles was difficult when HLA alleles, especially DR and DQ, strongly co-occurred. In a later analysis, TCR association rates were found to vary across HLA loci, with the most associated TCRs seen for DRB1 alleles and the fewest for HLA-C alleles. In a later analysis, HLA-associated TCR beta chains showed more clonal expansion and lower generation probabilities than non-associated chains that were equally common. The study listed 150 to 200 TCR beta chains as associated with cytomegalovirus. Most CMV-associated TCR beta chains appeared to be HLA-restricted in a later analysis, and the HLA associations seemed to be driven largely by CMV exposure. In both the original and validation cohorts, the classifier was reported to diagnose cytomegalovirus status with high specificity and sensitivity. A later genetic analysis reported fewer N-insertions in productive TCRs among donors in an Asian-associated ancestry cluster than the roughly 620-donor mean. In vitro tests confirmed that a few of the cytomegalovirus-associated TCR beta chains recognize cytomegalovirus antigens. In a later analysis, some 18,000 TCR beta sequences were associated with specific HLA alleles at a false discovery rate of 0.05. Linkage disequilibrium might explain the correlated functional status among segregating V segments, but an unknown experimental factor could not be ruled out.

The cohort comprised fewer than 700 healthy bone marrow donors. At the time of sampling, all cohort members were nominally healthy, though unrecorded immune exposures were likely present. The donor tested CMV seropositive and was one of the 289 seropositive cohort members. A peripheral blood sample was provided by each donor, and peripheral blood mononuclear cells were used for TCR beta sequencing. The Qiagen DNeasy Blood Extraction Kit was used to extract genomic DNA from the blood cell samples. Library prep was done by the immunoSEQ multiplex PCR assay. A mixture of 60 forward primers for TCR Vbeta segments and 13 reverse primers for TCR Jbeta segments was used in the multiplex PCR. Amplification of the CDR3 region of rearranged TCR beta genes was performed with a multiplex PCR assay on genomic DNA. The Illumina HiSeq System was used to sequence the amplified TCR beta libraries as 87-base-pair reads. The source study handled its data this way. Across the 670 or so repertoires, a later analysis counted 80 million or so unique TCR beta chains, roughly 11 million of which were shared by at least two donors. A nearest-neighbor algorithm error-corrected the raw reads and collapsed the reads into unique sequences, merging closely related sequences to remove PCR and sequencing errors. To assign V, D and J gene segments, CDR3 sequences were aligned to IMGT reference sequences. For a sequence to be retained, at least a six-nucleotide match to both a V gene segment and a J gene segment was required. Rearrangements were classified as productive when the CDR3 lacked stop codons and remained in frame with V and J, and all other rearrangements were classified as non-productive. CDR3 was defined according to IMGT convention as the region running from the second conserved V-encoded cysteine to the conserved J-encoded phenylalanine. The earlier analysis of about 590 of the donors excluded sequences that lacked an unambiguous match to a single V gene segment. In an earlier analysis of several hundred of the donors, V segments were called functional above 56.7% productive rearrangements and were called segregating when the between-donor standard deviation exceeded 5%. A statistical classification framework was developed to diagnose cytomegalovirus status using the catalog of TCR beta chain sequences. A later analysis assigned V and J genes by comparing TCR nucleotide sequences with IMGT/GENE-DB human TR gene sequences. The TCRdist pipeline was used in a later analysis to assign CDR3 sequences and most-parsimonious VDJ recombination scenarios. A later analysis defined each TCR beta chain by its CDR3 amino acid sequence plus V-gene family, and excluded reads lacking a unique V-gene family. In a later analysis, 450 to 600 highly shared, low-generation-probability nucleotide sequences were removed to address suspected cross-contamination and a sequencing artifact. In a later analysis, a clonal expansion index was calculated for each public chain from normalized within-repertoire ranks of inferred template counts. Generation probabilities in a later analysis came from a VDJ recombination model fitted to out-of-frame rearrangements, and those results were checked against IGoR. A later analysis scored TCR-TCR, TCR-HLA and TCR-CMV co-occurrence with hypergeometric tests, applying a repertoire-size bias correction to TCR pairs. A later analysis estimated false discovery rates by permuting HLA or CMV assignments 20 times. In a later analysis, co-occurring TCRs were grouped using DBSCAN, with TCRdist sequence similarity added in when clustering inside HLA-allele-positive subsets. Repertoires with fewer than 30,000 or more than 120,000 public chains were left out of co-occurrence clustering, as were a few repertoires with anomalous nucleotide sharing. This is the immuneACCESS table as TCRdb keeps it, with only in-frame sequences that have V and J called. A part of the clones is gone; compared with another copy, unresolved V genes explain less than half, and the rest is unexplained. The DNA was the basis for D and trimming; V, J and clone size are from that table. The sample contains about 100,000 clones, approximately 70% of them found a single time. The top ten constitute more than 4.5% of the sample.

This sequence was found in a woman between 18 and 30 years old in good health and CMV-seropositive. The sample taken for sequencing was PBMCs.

The CDR3 protein sequence reads: CASSRAGGHEQYF. At the DNA level, the sequence is TGTGCCAGCAGCCGCGCCGGGGGGCACGAGCAGTACTTC. Here the chain combines TRBV14 and TRBJ2-5; D gene: possibly TRBD2, on 7 matching bases. The assigned J gene may be wrong: the sequence end matches TRBJ2-7 better. The CDR3 goes from the cysteine to the phenylalanine over 13 residues. The entry retains the CDR3 DNA only, 39 bases that are in frame from base 1. From a lookup of the germline V gene, CDR1 and CDR2 are SGHDN and FVKESK.